This entry lists 6 T cell receptor beta chains sequenced from one sample in a study of Ad26.COV2.S vaccination and SARS-CoV-2 variants. Repertoires were generated with immunoSEQ multiplex PCR, while TCRdb's copy carries only in-frame clones and drops some. The sample lists around 94,000 clones; roughly 75% were seen once. This material consisted of peripheral blood, taken after recovery from COVID-19. Receptors were obtained from a human donor who had recovered from COVID-19.

The V call is TRBV5-1, the J call TRBJ2-3; possibly TRBD2 for D (6 bases). Trimming took 0 bases from V and 2 from J, leaving 10 bases between them. CDR1 and CDR2 (germline): SGHRS, YFSETQ. The CDR3 length is 15 residues. CDR3: CASSLAASDTDTQYF. The CDR3, as DNA: TGCGCCAGCAGCTTGGCGGCTAGCGACACAGATACGCAGTATTTT.

The chain links TRBV5-6 to TRBJ1-6; D gene unclear. Germline-derived CDR1 and CDR2 are SGHDT and YYEEEE. With 0 bases removed from V and 3 bases from J, the gap between germline ends came to 10 bases. The CDR3 is made up of 16 amino acids. The CDR3 DNA sequence: TGTGCCAGCAGCTTGGGGGCGAAAGACTATAATTCACCCCTCCACTTT. As protein: CASSLGAKDYNSPLHF.

This sequence joins TRBV7-9 and TRBJ2-5; D perhaps matches TRBD1 (6 bases). The germline V gene has CDR1 SEHNR and CDR2 FQNEAQ (reference sequence). The CDR3 length is 14 residues. Trimming removed 5 bases at V and 1 base at J, with 11 bases between. CDR3 sequence (DNA): TGTGCCAGCAGCCTGGACAGTATCCAAGAGACCCAGTACTTC. Translation: CASSLDSIQETQYF. Full variable domain (rest looked up from reference TRBV7-9 and TRBJ2-5): DTGVSQNPRHKITKRGQNVTFRCDPISEHNRLYWYRQTLGQGPEFLTYFQNEAQLEKSRLLSDRFSAERPKGSFSTLEIQRTEQGDSAMYLCASSLDSIQETQYFGPGTRLLVL.

J is TRBJ2-3 and V is TRBV28, with 11 positions matching TRBD2. Germline V gene sequence: CDR1 MDHEN, CDR2 SYDVKM. V dropped 4 bases and J dropped 1; count of bases not matched to a gene: 7. The CDR3 is 17 residues long. The CDR3 DNA is TGTGCCAGCAGTTCCCTGACTAGCGGGGCCCGCACAGATACGCAGTATTTT. It yields the protein CASSSLTSGARTDTQYF.

The genes are TRBV21-1 and TRBJ2-2; the table's D call, TRBD2, has no DNA check behind it. TRBV21-1 is a pseudogene locus. The CDR3 covers 16 residues. The DNA of the CDR3 is TGTGCCAGCAGCCGGGAATCTAGCGGAGGCACCGGGGAGCTGTTTTTT. It encodes CASSRESSGGTGELFF.

The rearrangement uses TRBV18 and TRBJ1-1; no firm D call. The CDR3 loop spans 14 amino acids. Trimming pared 6 bases from V and 3 bases from J, leaving 14 bases between. Germline CDR1 is KGHSH and CDR2 is LQKENI. The CDR3 loop reads CASSPATRDTEAFF. For the CDR3, the DNA is TGTGCCAGCTCCCCGGCAACGAGGGACACTGAAGCTTTCTTT.